Listed here are 25 T cell receptor beta chains from one sample, sequenced in a study of identical twins. One entry per CDR3 protein results from TCRdb running MiXCR on the 5' RACE reads. The profile shows around 250,000 distinct CDR3 sequences, about 8% of them singletons. These data were also reused for a study on yellow fever vaccine responses in identical twins.

Sample: CD8+ T cells sorted from blood. These receptors originate from a woman aged 18 to 35 in good health.

The genes are TRBV28 and TRBJ2-5; tentative D call: TRBD1 (6 bases). Deletions cut 6 bases from V and 5 bases from J, with 19 bases between. The length of the CDR3 is 15 residues. Germline V gene lookup returns CDR1 MDHEN and CDR2 SYDVKM. CDR3 amino acids: CASSSPSRTAETQYF. DNA for the CDR3: TGTGCCAGCAGCTCGCCCTCCAGGACAGCGGAGACCCAGTACTTC. Filled out from reference TRBV28 and TRBJ2-5, the complete variable domain reads DVKVTQSSRYLVKRTGEKVFLECVQDMDHENMFWYRQDPGLGLRLIYFSYDVKMKEKGDIPEGYSVSREKKERFSLILESASTNQTSMYLCASSSPSRTAETQYFGPGTRLLVL.

This clonotype has a count of ten or more. The CDR3 reads CASSQTLAYEQYF. In DNA form, the CDR3 reads TGTGCCAGCAGCCAGACACTTGCCTACGAGCAGTACTTC. The V gene is TRBV4-2, the J gene TRBJ2-7; the D is unclear. Germline V gene data show CDR1 as LGHNA and CDR2 as YNFKEQ. CDR3 length: 13 amino acids. Between the trimmed V and J ends, which lost 3 bases and 2 bases, there was a span of 8 bases.

The V and J genes are TRBV28 and TRBJ2-2; no reliable D call. V was pared by 3 bases and J by 4 bases, with 6 bases between. CDR1 is MDHEN, CDR2 SYDVKM, per germline. This CDR3 contains 13 residues. CDR3: CASSLRITGELFF. The CDR3 region has the DNA TGTGCCAGCAGTTTGAGGATCACCGGGGAGCTGTTTTTT.

This clonotype was seen a few times. The CDR3 DNA reads TGTGCCAGCAGTACCGGACAGGGCGAGTACAATGAGCAGTTCTTC. Translation gives CASSTGQGEYNEQFF. This chain connects TRBV12-3 or TRBV12-4 to TRBJ2-1, with TRBD1 matching over 8 bases. The CDR3 spans 15 residues. Losses at the gene ends were 5 bases for V and 4 bases for J; bases not matched to a gene: 7.

V is TRBV7-8 and J is TRBJ2-7; D gene unclear. This CDR3 has 14 residues. Trimming removed 1 base from V and 2 bases from J, with 9 bases in between. CDR1 is SGHVS and CDR2 is FQNEAQ in the germline V gene. CDR3 residues: CASSLVGPTYEQYF. CDR3 in DNA: TGTGCCAGCAGCTTAGTTGGCCCGACCTACGAGCAGTACTTC.

This clonotype appeared many times. The chain employs TRBV28 and TRBJ1-5; D is uncertain. Trimming removed 3 bases from V and 3 bases from J, with 12 bases in between. CDR1 and CDR2 (germline): MDHEN, SYDVKM. The CDR3 consists of 15 residues. The CDR3 sequence: CASSLDRGDNQPQHF. In DNA form, the CDR3 reads TGTGCCAGCAGTTTGGATCGGGGAGACAATCAGCCCCAGCATTTT.

The sample holds many counts of this clonotype. This chain joins TRBV6-1 and TRBJ2-5, with D possibly matching TRBD2 (6 bases). CDR3 length: 15 amino acids. V lost 1 base and J 2 bases, leaving 11 bases between the germline ends. Germline CDR1 reads MNHNS; CDR2 reads SASEGT. The CDR3 bases are TGTGCCAGCAGTGAAGGTTGGAGGGCTCAAGAGACCCAGTACTTC. Its protein is CASSEGWRAQETQYF.

Worth noting for this clonotype: At one boundary the junction diverges from the germline segment, which might be a read error. This chain's CDR3 is CCASVAVSGRDQETQYF. CDR3 coding DNA: TGCTGTGCTAGTGTTGCGGTTAGCGGGAGGGATCAAGAGACCCAGTACTTC. This chain joins TRBV20-1 and TRBJ2-5; 11 nucleotides align to TRBD2. This CDR3 is 17 amino acids long. The germline gives CDR1 DFQATT, CDR2 SNEGSKA (reference sequence).

The V call is TRBV3-1, the J call TRBJ2-1; D is undetermined. The CDR3 extends over 18 amino acids. In germline, CDR1 is LGHDT, CDR2 YNNKEL (reference sequence). Trimming removed 1 base from V and 0 bases from J, with 16 bases in between. The CDR3 sequence: CASSQVSPPPSSYNEQFF. The DNA for the CDR3 is TGTGCCAGCAGCCAAGTTTCCCCGCCTCCTAGCTCCTACAATGAGCAGTTCTTC.

V gene TRBV7-6 combines with J gene TRBJ1-2; unclear D gene. Germline CDR1 and CDR2: SGHVS and FNYEAQ. This CDR3 is 14 amino acids long. Trimming cost V 1 base and J 0 bases, with 6 bases left between them. The CDR3 DNA follows: TGTGCCAGCAGCTTAGGGGATACTAACTATGGCTACACCTTC. Encoded protein: CASSLGDTNYGYTF.

This clonotype has at least ten counts. An end of the junction does not agree with germline; a read error may underlie this. The chain links TRBV12-3 or TRBV12-4 to TRBJ2-1; no definite D call. The CDR3 has 12 amino acids. The CDR3 region has the DNA TGCGCCAGCAGCTTGGTCGGGAATGAGCAGTTCTTC. Protein sequence: CASSLVGNEQFF.

This clonotype was detected ten times or more. The chain recombines TRBV6-6 with TRBJ2-2; no clear D gene. The germline V gene encodes CDR1 MNHNY and CDR2 SVGAGI (reference sequence). The CDR3 runs 12 residues. The V end was cut by 2 bases, the J end by 14 bases, with 12 bases between. The CDR3 loop is CASSYDGLRLFF. The CDR3 bases are TGTGCCAGCAGTTACGATGGGTTGCGTCTGTTTTTT.

There are a few counts of this clonotype. The genes are TRBV7-6 and TRBJ2-7; tentatively, D is TRBD1 or TRBD2 (5 bases each). CDR3 size: 16 residues. The ends were cut back, 5 bases at V and 0 bases at J, with 17 bases in the middle. The V gene's germline CDR1 is SGHVS and CDR2 FNYEAQ. The CDR3 DNA reads TGTGCCAGCAGCCTAGGGACGGGCGAAACCTCCTACGAGCAGTACTTC. Translating it yields CASSLGTGETSYEQYF.

The table lists this clonotype with a few counts. The chain couples TRBV27 to TRBJ2-1; 10 bases match TRBD2. The V gene end was trimmed by 4 bases and the J gene end by 8 bases; junction bases not matched to a gene: 5. Looked up from germline, CDR1 is MNHEY and CDR2 is SMNVEV (reference sequence). There are 14 residues in the CDR3. The CDR3 sequence: CASSSILAGDEQFF. CDR3 coding DNA: TGTGCCAGCAGTTCCATCCTAGCGGGGGATGAGCAGTTCTTC.

The chain couples TRBV9 to TRBJ2-1, with D perhaps matching TRBD2 (7 bases). CDR1 is SGDLS, CDR2 YYNGEE, per germline. The CDR3 has 16 residues. Trimming removed 4 bases from V and 8 bases from J, with 22 bases in between. The CDR3 here is CASSPFVGGPGDEQFF. The CDR3 nucleotides are TGTGCCAGCAGCCCCTTTGTGGGGGGGCCGGGCGATGAGCAGTTCTTC.

J is TRBJ2-7 and V is TRBV5-1; D might be TRBD1 or TRBD2, each matching 6 bases. Germline V gene data show CDR1 as SGHRS and CDR2 as YFSETQ. V was pared by 2 bases and J by 6 bases, with 15 bases between. There are 14 residues in the CDR3. The CDR3 DNA sequence: TGCGCCAGCAGCTTCCCAGGGGTCGGGAGCGAGCAGTACTTC. This gives the protein CASSFPGVGSEQYF.

The chain links TRBV14 to TRBJ2-3; 7 positions agree with TRBD2. The J segment lost 2 bases and the V segment lost 4 bases, leaving 6 bases of the junction unmatched. Germline CDR1 reads SGHDN; CDR2 reads FVKESK. The CDR3 contains 15 residues. The CDR3 protein is CASSPRLASTDTQYF. The CDR3 DNA is TGTGCCAGCAGCCCGCGACTAGCCTCCACAGATACGCAGTATTTT.

This clonotype has a handful of counts. J is TRBJ2-1 and V is TRBV12-5; D is uncertain. V dropped 3 bases and J dropped 9 bases, with 15 bases sitting between them. CDR1 is LGHNT and CDR2 is FRNRAP in the germline V gene. This CDR3 is 14 amino acids long. CDR3 bases: TGTGCTAGTGGTTTATCCTTCCCTATGGGTGAGCAGTTCTTC. It codes for CASGLSFPMGEQFF.

At least ten counts were recorded for this clonotype. Here the CDR3 DNA reads TGCAGCGTTGAAGATGTGGACAGGGCGAAACTGTTTTTT. It is translated as CSVEDVDRAKLFF. This chain joins TRBV29-1 and TRBJ1-4, with 8 bases matching TRBD1. This CDR3 spans 13 amino acids. CDR1 and CDR2 (germline): SQVTM, ANQGSEA. The trim removed 0 bases at V and 11 bases at J, leaving 5 bases unmatched.

This clonotype was observed many times. The rearrangement joins TRBV4-3 to TRBJ2-1; TRBD2 aligns across 9 bases. CDR3 length: 14 amino acids. Trimming at V came to 3 bases and at J to 9 bases, leaving 6 bases not matched to a gene. From germline, CDR1 is LGHNA and CDR2 YSLEER. In DNA, the CDR3 is TGCGCCAGCAGCCAGTTTAGCGGGAGCCGTGAGCAGTTCTTC. The encoded protein is CASSQFSGSREQFF.

This clonotype was seen ten or more times. An end of the junction does not agree with germline; a read error may underlie this. The CDR3 coding sequence is TGTGCCAGCAGTGGGACAGGTCAAGTTCTCTTC. It encodes CASSGTGQVLF. The chain employs TRBV3-1 and TRBJ2-1; 8 bases line up with TRBD1. Germline lookup yields CDR1 LGHDT and CDR2 YNNKEL (reference sequence). The CDR3 sequence is 11 residues long.

V usage is TRBV6-6 and J usage is TRBJ2-2, with D tentatively TRBD1 or TRBD2 (5 bases each). Germline CDR1 and CDR2: MNHNY and SVGAGI (reference sequence). The CDR3 contains 13 residues. V was pared by 2 bases and J by 5 bases, with 6 bases between. The CDR3 protein is CASSYGGTGELFF. The DNA of the CDR3 is TGTGCCAGCAGTTACGGGGGAACCGGGGAGCTGTTTTTT.

This clonotype came up many times. The rearrangement links TRBV20-1 to TRBJ1-5, with D possibly matching TRBD1 (6 bases). The CDR3 sequence is 13 residues long. With 6 bases removed from V and 5 bases from J, the gap between germline ends came to 14 bases. Looked up from germline, CDR1 is DFQATT and CDR2 is SNEGSKA (reference sequence). CDR3 sequence: CSAKTGPYQPQHF. CDR3 nucleotide sequence: TGCAGTGCGAAAACAGGGCCTTATCAGCCCCAGCATTTT.

Regarding this clonotype: A read error is possible here, since a much larger clone lies one base away. The rearrangement joins TRBV27 to TRBJ2-3; weak D call: TRBD2 (6 bases). Germline CDR1 reads MNHEY; CDR2 reads SMNVEV (reference sequence). The CDR3 has 14 amino acids. The germline V and J ends were trimmed by 2 bases and 4 bases, with 10 bases remaining between them. CDR3 sequence (DNA): TGTGCCAGCAGTTTAAGCCTAGCGTCAGATACGCAGTATTTT. It yields the protein CASSLSLASDTQYF.

The table lists this clonotype with many counts. The rearrangement joins TRBV12-3 or TRBV12-4 to TRBJ1-2; a possible D gene is TRBD1 (6 bases). The CDR3 contains 15 residues. The V end lost 8 bases, the J end lost 4 bases, and 20 bases lay between the germline ends. CDR3 protein: CASSTAGGPSYGYTF. CDR3 in DNA: TGTGCCAGCTCTACAGCGGGGGGGCCATCCTATGGCTACACCTTC.